This T cell receptor beta chain appears in the sequencing data of a study of cytomegalovirus exposure and HLA in healthy donors. Study-wide background: Researchers previously reported finding some 110 million unique TCR beta sequences from around 200 million T cells. Findings and limits, study-wide: When analyzed later, a missense DCLRE1C variant was found to be linked to TCR beta V- and J-gene trimming.

A note on this clone: What it binds is not known.

While unrecorded immune exposures were likely, the donors were nominally healthy when sampled. 60 Vbeta and 13 Jbeta primers were used in PCR. Profiled with immunoSEQ multiplex PCR; TCRdb holds only in-frame clones, not every one. Found here are more than 90,000 clones, 60% to 85% of them singletons; the top ten hold about 5%. The sample comprised PBMCs. The TCR was taken from a man in his fifties or sixties in good health and CMV-seropositive.

CDR3 residues: CSGTGTEAFF. The CDR3 DNA is TGCAGCGGGACAGGGACTGAAGCTTTCTTT. The genes are TRBV29-1 and TRBJ1-1; 8 nucleotides align to TRBD1. The CDR3 loop spans 10 amino acids. V shed 7 bases, J shed 5 bases, and the junction held 0 bases outside the gene matches. Germline V CDR1 and CDR2: SQVTM, ANQGSEA. The full variable domain, with the rest looked up from reference TRBV29-1 and TRBJ1-1, is SAVISQKPSRDICQRGTSLTIQCQVDSQVTMMFWYRQQPGQSLTLIATANQGSEATYESGFVIDKFPISRPNLTFSTLTVSNMSPEDSSIYLCSGTGTEAFFGQGTRLTVV.